Listed here are 9 T cell receptor beta chains from one sample, sequenced in a study of T-cell reconstitution after alpha-beta-depleted transplantation in children. The library targeted TCRbeta and was prepared with unique molecular identifiers. Each CDR3 protein is one row after TCRdb ran MiXCR on the PCR reads. The data hold a few hundred thousand distinct CDR3 sequences, with 43% observed a single time. The sequenced sample was PBMCs, obtained before TCRalphabeta/CD19-depleted stem cell transplant. The receptors come from a girl aged 2 to 10 with aplastic anemia, due to receive a stem cell transplant.

This clonotype was seen at least ten times. V is TRBV28 and J is TRBJ2-3; D is unresolved. Per the germline V gene, CDR1 is MDHEN and CDR2 is SYDVKM. The ends were cut back, 7 bases at V and 4 bases at J, with 12 bases in the middle. The CDR3 is 13 residues long. CDR3: CASTPGSSDTQYF. CDR3 bases: TGTGCCAGCACCCCTGGGTCATCAGATACGCAGTATTTT.

The chain carries TRBV18 and TRBJ2-1; weak D call: TRBD1 (5 bases). Trimming pared 6 bases from V and 7 bases from J, leaving 16 bases between. CDR1 and CDR2 from the germline V gene are KGHSH and LQKENI. The CDR3 extends over 14 amino acids. In nucleotides, the CDR3 is TGTGCCAGCTCGCAACAGGTGACTCGGAATGAGCAGTTCTTC. It encodes CASSQQVTRNEQFF.

The V and J genes are TRBV12-3 or TRBV12-4 and TRBJ2-3; 8 bases align to TRBD1. This CDR3 comprises 15 residues. The junction had 7 bases not matched to a gene; V was cut back by 6 bases and J by 2 bases. The CDR3 DNA follows: TGTGCCAGCAGCCGGACAGGGACCGACACAGATACGCAGTATTTT. As protein: CASSRTGTDTDTQYF.

The CDR3 DNA reads TGCAGTGGCTACAGGATCGGAGGCCTCACAGATACGCAGTATTTT. As protein: CSGYRIGGLTDTQYF. The rearrangement uses TRBV20-1 and TRBJ2-3, with D possibly called TRBD1 or TRBD2 (5 bases each). The germline CDR1 and CDR2 sequences are DFQATT and SNEGSKA (reference sequence). The CDR3 contains 15 residues. The V and J ends lost 7 bases and 2 bases respectively, with 19 bases between them.

CDR3 coding DNA: TGCGCCAGCAGTGAGAGGGAGCGGGGTACAGATACGCAGTATTTT. Protein sequence: CASSERERGTDTQYF. This chain connects TRBV10-2 to TRBJ2-3; TRBD2 agrees at 7 bases. Per germline, CDR1 WSHSY and CDR2 SAAADI. After removal of 2 bases from V and 3 bases from J, the junction contained 5 bases not matched to a gene. This CDR3 has 15 amino acids.

V usage is TRBV28 and J usage is TRBJ2-3; 9 bases are a match to TRBD1. Germline V gene data show CDR1 as MDHEN and CDR2 as SYDVKM. The CDR3 length is 16 residues. V lost 5 bases to trimming and J lost 6 bases; unmatched junction nucleotides: 12. The CDR3 DNA reads TGTGCCAGCAGTCGACGACAGGGGGTGGGGTTCGATACGCAGTATTTT. Its translation is CASSRRQGVGFDTQYF.

V is TRBV5-6 and J is TRBJ2-2; 9 nucleotides agree with TRBD1. This CDR3 is 14 amino acids long. V shed 0 bases and J 13 bases; nucleotides not matched to a gene: 7. Germline loops: CDR1 SGHDT, CDR2 YYEEEE. CDR3 residues: CASSLGRTGDRLFF. For the CDR3, the DNA is TGTGCCAGCAGCTTGGGACGGACAGGGGATCGGCTGTTTTTT. Full variable domain (remainder filled in from reference TRBV5-6 and TRBJ2-2): DAGVTQSPTHLIKTRGQQVTLRCSPKSGHDTVSWYQQALGQGPQFIFQYYEEEERQRGNFPDRFSGHQFPNYSSELNVNALLLGDSALYLCASSLGRTGDRLFFGEGSRLTVL.

This clonotype was counted at least ten times. The chain couples TRBV15 to TRBJ2-3; 10 bases match TRBD2. V lost 5 bases, J lost 1 base, and 3 bases stayed unmatched. CDR1 LNHNV and CDR2 YYDKDF come from the germline V gene (reference sequence). This CDR3 has 15 residues. The CDR3 nucleotides read TGTGCCACCAGCTCGGGGACTAGCGGCACAGATACGCAGTATTTT. It codes for CATSSGTSGTDTQYF.

The table lists this clonotype with a few counts. The genes are TRBV6-2 or TRBV6-3 and TRBJ2-3, with 7 nucleotides matching TRBD2. The germline V gene encodes CDR1 MNHEY and CDR2 SVGEGT. V lost 0 bases, J lost 0 bases, and 18 bases stayed unmatched. The CDR3 consists of 21 residues. The CDR3 sequence is CASSYSGPGASGKASTDTQYF. DNA for the CDR3: TGTGCCAGCAGTTACTCGGGCCCCGGGGCTAGCGGTAAAGCTAGCACAGATACGCAGTATTTT.